The present TCR beta chain was sequenced within a study of blood T cells in healthy people across ages. A second PCR, run for about 6 to 12 cycles, used a sample-barcoded 5' primer plus a J-beta primer mix. Each cDNA molecule, via a template-switch adaptor with 12 random nucleotides, was tagged. TCRdb redid the calling of the 5' RACE reads with MiXCR, one entry per CDR3 protein. The sample has 600,000 to 800,000 distinct CDR3 sequences, roughly 20% seen once; the top ten hold more than 3%. This CDR3 contains 15 residues. J gave up 2 bases and V 5 bases, and 6 bases lay outside the gene matches. The V gene is TRBV12-3 or TRBV12-4, the J gene TRBJ2-3, with 8 positions matching TRBD2. Material for sequencing was blood. The sequence came from a man between 65 and 85 years old in good health. The CDR3 spells CASSPAGDLTDTQYF. CDR3 bases: TGTGCCAGCAGTCCAGCGGGAGATCTCACAGATACGCAGTATTTT.